This T cell receptor beta chain was sequenced in a study of T cell clonality in common variable immunodeficiency. General study points: Common variable immunodeficiency TCR beta sequences reportedly had fewer deletions and N-nucleotide insertions.

With respect to this clone: What it binds is unknown.

The CVID group had under 16 females and about 30 males, mean age roughly 40. Most patients and controls had Caucasian heritage. CVID subjects had received replacement immunoglobulin for at least one year. Sequencing input was equivalent genomic DNA from CVID and controls. Here immunoSEQ multiplex PCR was the method, and the copy in TCRdb shows in-frame clones only, minus some. The repertoire has 25,000 to 35,000 clones, none seen only once; the ten largest take approximately 3%. The source of this sequence is a human donor with common variable immunodeficiency. Input material: peripheral blood mononuclear cells.

Incomplete CDR3 DNA: TGTGCCAGCAGCTTACGGCGGGGCGAG. It translates to CASSLRRGE. The complete CDR3 sequence is CASSLRRGEQYF. This chain joins TRBV13 and TRBJ2-7; maybe TRBD2 (6 bases). The read gets to within 3 residues of the CDR3 end, and the germline J gene fills in the rest. Germline values: CDR1 PRHDT, CDR2 FYEKMQ (reference sequence). The CDR3 consists of 12 residues. Trimming pared 2 bases from V and 6 bases from J, leaving 8 bases between.